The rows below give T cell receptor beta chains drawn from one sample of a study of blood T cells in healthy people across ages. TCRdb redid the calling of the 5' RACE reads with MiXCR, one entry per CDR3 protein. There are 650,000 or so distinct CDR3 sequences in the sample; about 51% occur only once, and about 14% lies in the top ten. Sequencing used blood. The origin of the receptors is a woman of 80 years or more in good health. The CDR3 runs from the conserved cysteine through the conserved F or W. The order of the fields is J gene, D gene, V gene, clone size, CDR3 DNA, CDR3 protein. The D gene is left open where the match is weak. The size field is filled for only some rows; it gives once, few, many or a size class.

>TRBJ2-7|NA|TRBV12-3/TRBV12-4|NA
TGTGCCAGCAGTTACTTCTCGACCTACGAGCAGTACTTC
CASSYFSTYEQYF
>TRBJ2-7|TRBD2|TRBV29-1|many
TGCAGCGTTGTCCCCGGGAGGGCCTCCCACGAGCAGTACTTC
CSVVPGRASHEQYF
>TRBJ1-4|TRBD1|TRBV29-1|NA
TGCAGCGTTGCGGGGACAGGGATTGAAAAACTGTTTTTT
CSVAGTGIEKLFF
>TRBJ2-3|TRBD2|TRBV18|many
TGTGCCAGCTCACCAACTCGTGGGGCTAGCGGGATCACAGATACGCAGTATTTT
CASSPTRGASGITDTQYF
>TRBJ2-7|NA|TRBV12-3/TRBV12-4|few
TGTGCCAGCAGCACTGATGTCACTATAGGGGGCGAGCAGTACTTC
CASSTDVTIGGEQYF
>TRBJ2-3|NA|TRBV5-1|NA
TGCGCCAGCAGAATTCAGGGTCTGACAGATACGCAGTATTTT
CASRIQGLTDTQYF
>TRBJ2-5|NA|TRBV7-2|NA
TGTGCCAGCAGCACATTAGGAGCAGAGACCCAGTACTTC
CASSTLGAETQYF
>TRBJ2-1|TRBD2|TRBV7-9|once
TGTGCCAGCAGAAGGGGGACTAGCGCTAATGTATCCTCCTACAATGAGCAGTTCTTC
CASRRGTSANVSSYNEQFF
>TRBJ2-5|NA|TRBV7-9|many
TGTGCCAGCAGCCCCCCCTCCCAAGAGACCCAGTACTTC
CASSPPSQETQYF
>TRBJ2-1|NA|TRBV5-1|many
TGCGCCAGCAGCTTGTCACAGAGCTCCTACAATGAGCAGTTCTTC
CASSLSQSSYNEQFF
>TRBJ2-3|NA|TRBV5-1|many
TGCGCCAGCAGCTTGCTAAGAGACCATCCCACAGATACGCAGTATTTT
CASSLLRDHPTDTQYF
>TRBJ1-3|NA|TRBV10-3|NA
TGTGCCATCAGGGGAAAGGGGGAAGGAACTGGAAACACCATATATTTT
CAIRGKGEGTGNTIYF
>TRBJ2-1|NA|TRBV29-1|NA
TGCAGCGTGGAGTCTCGGGAGACCCAGTTCTTC
CSVESRETQFF
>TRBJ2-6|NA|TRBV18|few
TGTGCCAGCTCACCTCGGACAGGGGCCAACGTCCTGACTTTC
CASSPRTGANVLTF
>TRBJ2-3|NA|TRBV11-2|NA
TGTGCCAGCAGCCGGGATTTCGGGAGTCAGCGCACAGATACGCAGTATTTT
CASSRDFGSQRTDTQYF
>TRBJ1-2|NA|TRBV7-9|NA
TGTGGCAGCGAGACACTGCAGCACCCTAACTATGGCTACACCTTC
CGSETLQHPNYGYTF
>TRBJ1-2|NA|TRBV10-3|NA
TGTGCCATCAGTATCCGGGCAGATGGCTACACCTTC
CAISIRADGYTF
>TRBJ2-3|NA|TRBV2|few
TGTGCCAGCAGCCAAAGGGTCACAGATACGCAGTATTTT
CASSQRVTDTQYF
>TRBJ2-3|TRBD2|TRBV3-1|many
TGTGCCAGCAGCCAAGCGGGGGGTATAACAGATACGCAGTATTTT
CASSQAGGITDTQYF
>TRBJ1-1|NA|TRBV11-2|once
TGTGCCAGCTGGGGGGACGGTGAAGCTTTCTTT
CASWGDGEAFF
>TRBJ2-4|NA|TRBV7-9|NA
TGTGCCAGCAGCTTAGACAGGGACGGGGCCAAAAACATTCAGTACTTC
CASSLDRDGAKNIQYF
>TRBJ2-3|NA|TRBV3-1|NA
TGTGCCAGCAGCCCGGCAGTCAGCACAGATACGCAGTATTTT
CASSPAVSTDTQYF
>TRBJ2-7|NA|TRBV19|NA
TGTGCCTCCGGGACCACCCGTTTATACAATGAGCAGTACTTC
CASGTTRLYNEQYF
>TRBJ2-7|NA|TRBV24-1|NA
TGTGCCACCAGCGACCCCGTACCGACAGGAGCGACAGACAATGAGCAGTACTTC
CATSDPVPTGATDNEQYF
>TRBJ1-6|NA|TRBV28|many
TGTGCCGTCGAGGGCCAAAATTCACCCCTCCACTTT
CAVEGQNSPLHF
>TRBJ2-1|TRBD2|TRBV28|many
TGTGCCAGCAGCCCATCCGGGGGGGCATCGGGGAATGAGCAGTTCTTC
CASSPSGGASGNEQFF
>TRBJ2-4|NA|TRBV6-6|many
TGTGCCAGCAGTTACTCGACCCTAGCCAAAAACATTCAGTACTTC
CASSYSTLAKNIQYF
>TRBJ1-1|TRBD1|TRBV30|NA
TGTGCCTGGAGTGGGGACAGGGAGTTTACTGAAGCTTTCTTT
CAWSGDREFTEAFF
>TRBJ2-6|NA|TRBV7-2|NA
TGTGCCAGCAGCAAACCAGGGTTAAGTAGTGGGGCCAACGTCCTGACTTTC
CASSKPGLSSGANVLTF
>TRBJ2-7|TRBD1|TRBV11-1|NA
TGCGCCAGCAGCGTGACCGGGACAGGGAACGAGCAGTACTTC
CASSVTGTGNEQYF
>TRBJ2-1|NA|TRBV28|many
TGTGCCAGTTTAGGCTCTTCCCAGGGGCACAATGAGCAGTTCTTC
CASLGSSQGHNEQFF
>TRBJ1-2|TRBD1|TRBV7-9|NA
TGTGCCAGCAGCGCCCGGGACAGGGTATTCGGCTACACCTTC
CASSARDRVFGYTF
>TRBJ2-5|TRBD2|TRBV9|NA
TGTGCCAGTTCCCTCGGGACTAGCGGACAAGAGGCCCAGTACTTC
CASSLGTSGQEAQYF
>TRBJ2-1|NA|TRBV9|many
TGTGCCAGCAGCGTAGACCCCACCAGCTCCTACAATGAGCAGTTCTTC
CASSVDPTSSYNEQFF
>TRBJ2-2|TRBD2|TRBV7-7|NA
TGTGCTAGTGCGGGGGGCTCGAACACCGGGGAGCTGTTTTTT
CASAGGSNTGELFF
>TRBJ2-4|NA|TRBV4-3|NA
TGCGCCAGCAGCCAAGTCCAGGGTGTGGACATTCAGTACTTC
CASSQVQGVDIQYF
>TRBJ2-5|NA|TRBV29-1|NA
TGCAGCGTTGGCCCCGGACAGGAGGGGGAGACCCAGTACTTC
CSVGPGQEGETQYF
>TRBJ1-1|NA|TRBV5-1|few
TGCGCCAGCAGCTTCGATGGGGAGACTGAAGCTTTCTTT
CASSFDGETEAFF
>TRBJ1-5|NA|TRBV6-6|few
TGTGCCAGCAGTACGACCGGACATAGCAATCAGCCCCAGCATTTT
CASSTTGHSNQPQHF
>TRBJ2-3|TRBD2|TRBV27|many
TGTGCCAGCAGTTTATCGGGACTAGCGGTCACAGATACGCAGTATTTT
CASSLSGLAVTDTQYF
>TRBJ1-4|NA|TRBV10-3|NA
TGTGCCATCAGTGAGTCCTGGGAAACTAATGAAAAACTGTTTTTT
CAISESWETNEKLFF
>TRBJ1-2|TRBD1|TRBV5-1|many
TGTGCCAGCTCACCGGGACAGAACTATGGCTACACCTTC
CASSPGQNYGYTF
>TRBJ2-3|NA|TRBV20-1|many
TGCAGTGCCCTACCGGGACCTTCCATCGATCAGTATTTT
CSALPGPSIDQYF
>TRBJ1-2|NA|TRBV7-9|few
TGTGCCAGCAGCTATCCAGCCAACTATGGCTACACCTTC
CASSYPANYGYTF
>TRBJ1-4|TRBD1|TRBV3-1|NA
TGTGCCAGCAGCCCCCCCCATACGACAGGGTGGAGGGAAAAACTGTTTTTT
CASSPPHTTGWREKLFF
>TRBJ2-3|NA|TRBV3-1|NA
TGTGCCAGCAGCCTGGCGATAGGGTGGACAGATACGCAGTATTTT
CASSLAIGWTDTQYF
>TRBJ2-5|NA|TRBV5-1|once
TGCGCCAGCAGCTCGAGACCGGGTCCCCAAGAGACCCAGTACTTC
CASSSRPGPQETQYF
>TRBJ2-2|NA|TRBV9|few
TGTGCCAGCAGCCTCCCATCGGGCCTGAACACCGGGGAGCTGTTTTTT
CASSLPSGLNTGELFF
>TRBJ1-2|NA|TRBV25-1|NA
TGTGCCAGCAGTGAAGCGGGAGAGGCTGGAGGCTACACCTTC
CASSEAGEAGGYTF
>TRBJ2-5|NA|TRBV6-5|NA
TGTGCCAGCACACCTTCCCGGGGCGAAGAGACCCAGTACTTC
CASTPSRGEETQYF
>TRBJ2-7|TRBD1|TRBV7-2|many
TGTGCCAGCAGCCAGGGAGTTTCTTGGACAGGCTTCGAGCAGTACTTC
CASSQGVSWTGFEQYF
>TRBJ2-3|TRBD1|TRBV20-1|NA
TGCAGTGCTAGAGGGAGGTCTTCGGGACAGGGCACAGATACGCAGTATTTT
CSARGRSSGQGTDTQYF
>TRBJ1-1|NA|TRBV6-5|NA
TGTGCCAGCAGTCCCGGACAGAGTATAAGGAAGACTGAAGCTTTCTTT
CASSPGQSIRKTEAFF
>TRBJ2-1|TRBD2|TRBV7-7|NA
TGTGCCAGCAGCCCCTTAGCGGGGGGGGCCAACAATGAGCAGTTCTTC
CASSPLAGGANNEQFF